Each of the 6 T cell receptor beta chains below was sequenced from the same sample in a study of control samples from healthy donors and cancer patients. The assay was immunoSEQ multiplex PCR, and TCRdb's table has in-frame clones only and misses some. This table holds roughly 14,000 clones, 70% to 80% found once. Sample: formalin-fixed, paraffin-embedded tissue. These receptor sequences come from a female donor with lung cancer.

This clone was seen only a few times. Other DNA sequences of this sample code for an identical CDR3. The CDR3 is CASSPRGSSMNTEAFF. The CDR3 coding sequence is TGTGCCAGCAGTCCACGGGGGTCGTCGATGAACACTGAAGCTTTCTTT. The J gene is TRBJ1-1, the V gene TRBV6-2 or TRBV6-3; tentative D call: TRBD1 (5 bases). V lost 5 bases and J lost 0, with 16 bases in between. The CDR3 totals 16 residues. Germline assignment: CDR1 MNHEY and CDR2 SVGEGT.

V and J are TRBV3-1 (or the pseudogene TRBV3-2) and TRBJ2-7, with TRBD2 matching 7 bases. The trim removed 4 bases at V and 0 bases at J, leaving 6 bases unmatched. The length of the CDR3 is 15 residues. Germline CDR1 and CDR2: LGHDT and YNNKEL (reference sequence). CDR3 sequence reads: CASSPRLADSYEQYF. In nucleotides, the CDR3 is TGTGCCAGCAGCCCAAGGCTAGCGGACTCCTACGAGCAGTACTTC.

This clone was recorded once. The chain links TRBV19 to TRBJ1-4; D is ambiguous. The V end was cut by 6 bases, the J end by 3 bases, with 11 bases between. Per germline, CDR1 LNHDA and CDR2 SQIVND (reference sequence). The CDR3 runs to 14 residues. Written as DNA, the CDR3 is TGTGCCAGTAGCCAGGTCGGTGCTAATGAAAAACTGTTTTTT. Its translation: CASSQVGANEKLFF.

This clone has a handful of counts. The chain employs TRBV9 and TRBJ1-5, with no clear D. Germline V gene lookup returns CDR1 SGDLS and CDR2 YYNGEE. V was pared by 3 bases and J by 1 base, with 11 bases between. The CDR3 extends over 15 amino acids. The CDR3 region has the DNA TGTGCCAGCAGCGAATCGAGCGGGAGCAATCAGCCCCAGCATTTT. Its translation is CASSESSGSNQPQHF.

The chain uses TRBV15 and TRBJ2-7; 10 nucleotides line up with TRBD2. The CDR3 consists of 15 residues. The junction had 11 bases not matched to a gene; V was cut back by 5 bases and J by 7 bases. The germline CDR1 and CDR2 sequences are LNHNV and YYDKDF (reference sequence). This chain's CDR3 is CATSSRALAGWEQYF. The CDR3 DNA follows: TGTGCCACCAGCTCCCGGGCACTAGCGGGATGGGAGCAGTACTTC.

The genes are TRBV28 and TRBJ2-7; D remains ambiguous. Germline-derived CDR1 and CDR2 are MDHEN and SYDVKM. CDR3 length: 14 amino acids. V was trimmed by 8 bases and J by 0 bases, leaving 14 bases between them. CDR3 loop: CASGSEQSSYEQYF. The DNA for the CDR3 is TGTGCCAGCGGTTCGGAACAAAGCTCCTACGAGCAGTACTTC. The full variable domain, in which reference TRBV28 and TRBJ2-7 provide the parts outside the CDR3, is DVKVTQSSRYLVKRTGEKVFLECVQDMDHENMFWYRQDPGLGLRLIYFSYDVKMKEKGDIPEGYSVSREKKERFSLILESASTNQTSMYLCASGSEQSSYEQYFGPGTRLTVT.